The 27 T cell receptor beta chains reported below all come from one sample, sequenced in a study of T-cell memory formation after mild COVID-19. A single record per CDR3 protein comes from TCRdb applying MiXCR to the 5' RACE reads. This sample has under 400,000 distinct CDR3 sequences, with around 30% found just once. Input material: PBMCs or a T cell subset sorted from them (not recorded which). The receptors come from an adult woman who had mild COVID-19 (a few samples of this study predate the infection). Cell type and time point are not known.

This clonotype was observed a few times. This chain uses TRBV7-6 with TRBJ2-2; 8 nucleotides match TRBD1. CDR3 length: 15 amino acids. Germline loops: CDR1 SGHVS, CDR2 FNYEAQ. Trimming at V came to 7 bases and at J to 6 bases, leaving 10 bases not matched to a gene. The CDR3 nucleotides are TGTGCCAGCACCCCGGACAGGGCGGGATCCGGGGAGCTGTTTTTT. Translation gives CASTPDRAGSGELFF.

This clonotype was detected only once. The chain combines TRBV12-3 or TRBV12-4 with TRBJ1-1; D is perhaps TRBD1 (5 bases). Trimming removed 2 bases from V and 0 bases from J, with 13 bases in between. The CDR3 extends over 16 amino acids. CDR3 protein: CASSLYRRTMNTEAFF. The CDR3 coding sequence is TGTGCCAGCAGTTTATACAGGAGAACCATGAACACTGAAGCTTTCTTT.

V gene TRBV20-1 combines with J gene TRBJ2-3; D is possibly TRBD2 (6 bases). Germline CDR1 reads DFQATT; CDR2 reads SNEGSKA (reference sequence). V lost 4 bases to trimming and J lost 3 bases, with 17 bases between them. This CDR3 is 15 amino acids long. The CDR3 loop is CSAITTWGETDTQYF. The CDR3 nucleotides are TGCAGTGCTATTACAACCTGGGGGGAAACAGATACGCAGTATTTT.

V and J are TRBV14 and TRBJ1-2; a possible D gene is TRBD1 (5 bases). V was cut by 0 bases and J by 13 bases, with 12 bases left in between. Germline CDR1 reads SGHDN; CDR2 reads FVKESK. This CDR3 region has 12 residues. The CDR3, as DNA: TGTGCCAGCAGCCAAGAAGGAGGGGAAGGCACCTTC. It is translated as CASSQEGGEGTF.

The chain employs TRBV5-1 and TRBJ2-1, with TRBD1 matching over 10 bases. The J segment lost 8 bases and the V segment lost 0 bases, leaving 5 bases of the junction unmatched. Germline V gene data show CDR1 as SGHRS and CDR2 as YFSETQ. The CDR3 contains 15 residues. The CDR3 sequence: CASSLAVTGGDEQFF. Here the CDR3 DNA reads TGCGCCAGCAGCTTGGCCGTGACAGGGGGCGATGAGCAGTTCTTC.

The chain links TRBV29-1 to TRBJ2-1; 13 bases line up with TRBD2. This CDR3 comprises 17 residues. Germline CDR1 is SQVTM and CDR2 is ANQGSEA. The CDR3 sequence is CSPRVGLAGNSYNEQFF. The DNA for the CDR3 is TGCAGTCCTAGGGTGGGACTAGCGGGAAATAGCTACAATGAGCAGTTCTTC.

This CDR3 is CSVVRRRGNQPQHF. In DNA form, the CDR3 reads TGCAGCGTTGTCCGCCGGCGCGGCAATCAGCCCCAGCATTTT. This chain links TRBV29-1 with TRBJ1-5; no firm D call. Between the trimmed V and J ends, which lost 4 bases and 2 bases, there was a span of 12 bases. CDR3 length: 14 residues. Germline assignment: CDR1 SQVTM and CDR2 ANQGSEA.

This clonotype has only one observation. The chain has TRBV18 and TRBJ1-5; D ambiguous. There are 14 residues in the CDR3. Trimming removed 6 bases at V and 6 bases at J, with 15 bases between. Per germline, CDR1 KGHSH and CDR2 LQKENI. CDR3 nucleotides: TGTGCCAGCTCTCTCGCCCCACGTGCTCAGCCCCAGCATTTT. Residues: CASSLAPRAQPQHF.

This clonotype showed up many times. The chain employs TRBV20-1 and TRBJ1-3, with D perhaps TRBD1 (6 bases). The CDR3 runs 15 residues. Germline CDR1 is DFQATT and CDR2 is SNEGSKA (reference sequence). V was shortened by 1 base and J by 2 bases, with 12 bases between the two germline ends. CDR3 amino acids: CSARVPGATGNTIYF. The CDR3 nucleotides are TGCAGTGCTAGAGTCCCAGGGGCGACTGGAAACACCATATATTTT.

The gene calls are TRBV6-4 and TRBJ1-2; D possibly corresponds to TRBD1 (5 bases). Germline V gives CDR1 MRHNA, CDR2 SNTAGT. Trimming took 6 bases from V and 3 from J, leaving 14 bases between them. This CDR3 comprises 14 residues. DNA for the CDR3: TGTGCCAGCAGCCAACAGGCTACGGACTATGGCTACACCTTC. Translation gives CASSQQATDYGYTF.

This chain uses TRBV5-1 with TRBJ1-3; D is undetermined. Germline values: CDR1 SGHRS, CDR2 YFSETQ. V gave up 2 bases and J gave up 2 bases, with 14 bases separating them. This CDR3 contains 16 residues. The CDR3 sequence: CASSLEAAPAGNTIYF. In nucleotides, the CDR3 is TGCGCCAGCAGCTTAGAAGCGGCTCCGGCTGGAAACACCATATATTTT.

This clonotype showed up just a few times. The chain employs TRBV6-6 and TRBJ2-1; D might be TRBD1 (5 bases). V lost 2 bases and J lost 3, with 11 bases in between. The CDR3 covers 15 residues. Germline CDR1 MNHNY, CDR2 SVGAGI (reference sequence). The CDR3 DNA reads as TGTGCCAGCAGTTACCCGACAGCTGTCTACAATGAGCAGTTCTTC. The encoded protein is CASSYPTAVYNEQFF.

The chain carries TRBV11-2 and TRBJ2-7, with TRBD1 matching over 11 bases. The CDR3 runs 15 residues. The germline gives CDR1 SGHAT, CDR2 FQNNGV. V lost 6 bases to trimming and J lost 3 bases; unmatched junction nucleotides: 7. This chain's CDR3 is CASSLGQGAYYEQYF. CDR3 coding DNA: TGTGCCAGCAGTCTCGGACAGGGGGCTTACTACGAGCAGTACTTC.

This clonotype was recorded a few times. V and J are TRBV7-9 and TRBJ2-1; TRBD1 agrees at 9 bases. The germline V gene encodes CDR1 SEHNR and CDR2 FQNEAQ (reference sequence). V shed 3 bases, J shed 10 bases, and the junction held 1 base outside the gene matches. The CDR3 is 12 amino acids. As DNA, the CDR3 is TGTGCCAGCAGCTTGACAGGGGGGGAGCAGTTCTTC. This translates into CASSLTGGEQFF.

This clonotype has a handful of counts. The chain couples TRBV7-3 to TRBJ2-1, with TRBD1 matching 10 bases. The germline CDR1 and CDR2 sequences are SGHTA and FQGTGA. Trimming removed 5 bases from V and 9 bases from J; junction bases left unmatched: 7. The CDR3 is made up of 14 amino acids. The CDR3 reads CASSPGQGDFEQFF. The DNA for the CDR3 is TGTGCCAGCAGCCCCGGACAGGGGGATTTTGAGCAGTTCTTC.

Ten or more counts support this clonotype. V gene TRBV12-3 or TRBV12-4 combines with J gene TRBJ1-3; D is unclear. The CDR3 consists of 15 residues. V lost 1 base to trimming and J lost 2 bases, with 9 bases between them. Here the CDR3 reads CASSLERATGNTIYF. The CDR3 coding sequence is TGTGCCAGCAGTTTAGAGCGAGCAACTGGAAACACCATATATTTT.

The CDR3 is CASSIVRGGYEQYF. The DNA for the CDR3 is TGTGCCAGCAGCATCGTTCGGGGGGGCTACGAGCAGTACTTC. The gene calls are TRBV7-8 and TRBJ2-7; 8 bases align to TRBD2. Germline V gives CDR1 SGHVS, CDR2 FQNEAQ. This CDR3 is 14 amino acids long. V gave up 5 bases and J gave up 3 bases; unmatched junction bases: 6.

This clonotype has just a few counts. V gene TRBV6-1 combines with J gene TRBJ2-1; 7 bases map to TRBD2. Germline CDR1 MNHNS, CDR2 SASEGT. The CDR3 runs to 11 residues. V was pared by 8 bases and J by 7 bases, with 2 bases of the junction left unmatched. This chain's CDR3 is CASLGGNEQFF. DNA for the CDR3: TGTGCCAGCCTGGGGGGGAATGAGCAGTTCTTC.

This clonotype was observed a few times. The chain couples TRBV5-1 to TRBJ2-7, with 8 bases that match TRBD2. The V segment lost 2 bases and the J segment 3 bases; nucleotides outside the gene matches: 10. The germline CDR1 and CDR2 sequences are SGHRS and YFSETQ. CDR3 size: 16 residues. For the CDR3, the DNA is TGCGCCAGCAGCTTCTACCCAGCGGGAGTAAACTACGAGCAGTACTTC. This codes for CASSFYPAGVNYEQYF. The complete variable domain, with remaining parts taken from reference TRBV5-1 and TRBJ2-7, reads KAGVTQTPRYLIKTRGQQVTLSCSPISGHRSVSWYQQTPGQGLQFLFEYFSETQRNKGNFPGRFSGRQFSNSRSEMNVSTLELGDSALYLCASSFYPAGVNYEQYFGPGTRLTVT.

The gene calls are TRBV12-3 or TRBV12-4 and TRBJ1-2; TRBD1 matches at 10 bases. This CDR3 has 17 amino acids. Trimming cost V 4 bases and J 0 bases; bases outside gene matches: 8. Here the CDR3 reads CASSSRGQGGPNYGYTF. The CDR3 nucleotides are TGTGCCAGCAGTTCCCGAGGACAGGGGGGACCTAACTATGGCTACACCTTC.

The J gene is TRBJ2-2, the V gene TRBV19; the D gene is possibly TRBD1 (5 bases). V lost 6 bases and J lost 2, with 16 bases in between. The CDR3 consists of 16 residues. CDR1 and CDR2 (germline): LNHDA, SQIVND (reference sequence). The CDR3 nucleotides are TGTGCCAGTAGCCTCCGCGCCCAGGGAAACACCGGGGAGCTGTTTTTT. Translation gives CASSLRAQGNTGELFF.

The V gene is TRBV4-2, the J gene TRBJ2-1; 9 bases map to TRBD2. CDR3 length: 15 amino acids. CDR1 is LGHNA and CDR2 is YNFKEQ in the germline V gene. Trimming cost V 0 bases and J 6 bases; bases outside gene matches: 3. The CDR3 reads CASSQETSGSNEQFF. Written as DNA, the CDR3 is TGTGCCAGCAGCCAAGAGACTAGCGGAAGCAATGAGCAGTTCTTC.

The gene calls are TRBV3-1 and TRBJ1-5; 7 nucleotides agree with TRBD1. Trimming cost V 4 bases and J 0 bases; bases outside gene matches: 15. CDR1 is LGHDT and CDR2 is YNNKEL in the germline V gene (reference sequence). There are 19 residues in the CDR3. The CDR3 loop is CASSPQPGTAGYSNQPQHF. The DNA for the CDR3 is TGTGCCAGCAGCCCCCAACCGGGGACAGCGGGCTATAGCAATCAGCCCCAGCATTTT.

This clonotype was picked up a small number of times. The J gene is TRBJ2-7, the V gene TRBV4-2, with 8 bases aligning to TRBD1. The germline CDR1 and CDR2 sequences are LGHNA and YNFKEQ. Losses at the gene ends were 3 bases for V and 3 bases for J; bases not matched to a gene: 7. The CDR3 extends over 15 amino acids. CDR3 region: CASSQSRGLRYEQYF. The CDR3 DNA reads as TGTGCCAGCAGCCAGTCCAGGGGGCTGCGCTACGAGCAGTACTTC.

Only a few counts were recorded for this clonotype. In DNA form, the CDR3 reads TGTGCCAGCAGCTTCAAGGGGGGGACACATTACGAGCAGTACTTC. Translating it yields CASSFKGGTHYEQYF. This sequence joins TRBV7-9 and TRBJ2-7, with D possibly being TRBD2 (7 bases). CDR3 length: 15 amino acids. V dropped 3 bases and J dropped 4 bases, with 16 bases sitting between them. Germline CDR1 reads SEHNR; CDR2 reads FQNEAQ (reference sequence).

The rearrangement links TRBV5-6 to TRBJ2-6, with 13 positions matching TRBD2. CDR1 and CDR2 from the germline V gene are SGHDT and YYEEEE. V lost 3 bases and J lost 0; bases outside the gene matches: 3. The CDR3 runs to 18 residues. As DNA, the CDR3 is TGTGCCAGCAGCTGGACTAGCGGGAGTTCCTCTGGGGCCAACGTCCTGACTTTC. It translates to CASSWTSGSSSGANVLTF.

This clonotype has only a few counts. The CDR3 DNA follows: TGCGCCAGCAGCCCCGTCGTACTAGCGGGAGATTACGAGCAGTACTTC. Amino acid sequence: CASSPVVLAGDYEQYF. The chain combines TRBV5-1 with TRBJ2-7; 11 nucleotides match TRBD2. From germline, CDR1 is SGHRS and CDR2 YFSETQ. The CDR3 has 16 amino acids. With V trimmed by 4 bases and J by 4 bases, 10 bases remained unmatched.